The 15 T cell receptor beta chains below all came from one sample that was sequenced in a study of identical twins. Using its own MiXCR run on the 5' RACE reads, TCRdb lists one record per CDR3 protein. The sample carries about 700,000 distinct CDR3 sequences, over 5% recorded once. Material: naive T cells sorted from blood. These receptors came from a man aged 18 to 29 in good health.

At least ten counts were recorded for this clonotype. The V and J genes are TRBV10-3 and TRBJ2-2, with D possibly matching TRBD1 (6 bases). The CDR3 totals 16 residues. The germline gives CDR1 ENHRY, CDR2 SYGVKD. V lost 5 bases and J 0 bases, leaving 13 bases between the germline ends. In DNA form, the CDR3 reads TGTGCCATCAGTAAAATTACAGGGACGAACACCGGGGAGCTGTTTTTT. Protein: CAISKITGTNTGELFF.

The CDR3 spells CASSSTGGPEAFF. CDR3 DNA sequence: TGTGCCAGCAGCTCAACAGGCGGCCCTGAAGCTTTCTTT. J is TRBJ1-1 and V is TRBV7-8, with D tentatively TRBD1 (5 bases). The germline V gene encodes CDR1 SGHVS and CDR2 FQNEAQ. Trimming pared 4 bases from V and 6 bases from J, leaving 12 bases between. This CDR3 comprises 13 residues.

This clonotype was recorded at least ten times. The chain carries TRBV2 and TRBJ2-7, with 11 bases aligning to TRBD2. Trimming removed 5 bases from V and 6 bases from J; junction bases left unmatched: 6. Looked up from germline, CDR1 is SNHLY and CDR2 is FYNNEI. The CDR3 extends over 14 amino acids. The CDR3 sequence: CASSPLAGAGEQYF. CDR3 coding DNA: TGTGCCAGCAGTCCACTAGCGGGAGCGGGCGAGCAGTACTTC.

This clonotype was found many times. The chain is built from TRBV12-3 or TRBV12-4 and TRBJ1-5; TRBD1 matches at 7 bases. This CDR3 has 14 residues. The V segment lost 5 bases and the J segment 6 bases; nucleotides outside the gene matches: 7. The CDR3 protein is CASSLQGLSQPQHF. Written as DNA, the CDR3 is TGTGCCAGCAGTCTACAGGGGTTGAGTCAGCCCCAGCATTTT.

This clonotype showed up just a few times. The gene calls are TRBV3-1 and TRBJ2-5; 7 bases are shared with TRBD1. This CDR3 spans 14 amino acids. Germline V gene lookup returns CDR1 LGHDT and CDR2 YNNKEL (reference sequence). V shed 4 bases, J shed 4 bases, and the junction held 6 bases outside the gene matches. The DNA of the CDR3 is TGTGCCAGCAGCCCGGGACAGAGGGGAGAGACCCAGTACTTC. This gives the protein CASSPGQRGETQYF.

This clonotype occurred many times. The chain has TRBV20-1 and TRBJ2-1; perhaps TRBD2 as D (5 bases). The CDR3 has 14 amino acids. V was pared by 3 bases and J by 9 bases, with 18 bases between. The germline V gene has CDR1 DFQATT and CDR2 SNEGSKA (reference sequence). As DNA, the CDR3 is TGCAGTGCTAGCCCCGGCCGGGGAATAGGTGAGCAGTTCTTC. The encoded protein is CSASPGRGIGEQFF.

V is TRBV30 and J is TRBJ2-5, with D perhaps assigned TRBD1 or TRBD2 (5 bases each). From germline, CDR1 is GTSNPN and CDR2 SVGIG (reference sequence). The CDR3 contains 14 residues. Trimming left V 0 bases short and J 2 bases short, with 10 bases between. The DNA of the CDR3 is TGTGCCTGGAGTGTTGGGGCGGGTCAAGAGACCCAGTACTTC. Protein: CAWSVGAGQETQYF.

This clonotype was seen a handful of times. The J gene is TRBJ2-3, the V gene TRBV29-1, with TRBD2 matching 7 bases. Per the germline V gene, CDR1 is SQVTM and CDR2 is ANQGSEA. Trimming removed 7 bases from V and 2 bases from J; junction bases left unmatched: 6. This CDR3 contains 13 residues. The DNA for the CDR3 is TGCAGCGCCCCTCTAGCGGACACAGATACGCAGTATTTT. This translates into CSAPLADTDTQYF.

There are many counts of this clonotype. The chain couples TRBV24-1 to TRBJ2-1; possibly TRBD1 for D (5 bases). V was clipped by 3 bases and J by 10 bases, with 12 bases between them. CDR1 and CDR2 (germline): KGHDR, SFDVKD. The CDR3 length is 13 residues. The CDR3 reads CATSDTGHLEQFF. For the CDR3, the DNA is TGTGCCACCAGTGATACTGGACACCTCGAGCAGTTCTTC.

This clonotype was detected many times. The rearrangement uses TRBV5-1 and TRBJ2-3, with D uncertain. This CDR3 spans 16 amino acids. Germline V lookup: CDR1 SGHRS, CDR2 YFSETQ. V dropped 0 bases and J dropped 4 bases, with 15 bases sitting between them. CDR3 amino acids: CASSLVSSAQSDTQYF. The CDR3 bases are TGCGCCAGCAGCTTGGTGTCGAGCGCCCAGTCAGATACGCAGTATTTT.

This clonotype was seen at least ten times. As the CDR3 is not closed by the conserved phenylalanine or tryptophan, this likely results from a read error. The DNA is left out, because the CDR3 cannot be placed on it with certainty; the CDR3 is given as TCRdb lists it. This sequence joins TRBV29-1 and TRBJ2-1; the table's D call, TRBD1, has no DNA check behind it. CDR1 SQVTM and CDR2 ANQGSEA come from the germline V gene. From its first to its last residue, the CDR3 has 11 amino acids. The CDR3 loop reads CSVVLQGKIRL.

The chain couples TRBV7-8 to TRBJ2-3, with D unresolved. Deletions cut 5 bases from V and 0 bases from J, with 15 bases between. The V gene's germline CDR1 is SGHVS and CDR2 FQNEAQ. The CDR3 consists of 16 residues. As DNA, the CDR3 is TGTGCCAGCAGCAAACCATCGGGCCTTAGCACAGATACGCAGTATTTT. Protein: CASSKPSGLSTDTQYF.

The rearrangement uses TRBV6-1 and TRBJ2-7, with 8 bases that match TRBD2. CDR3 size: 15 residues. The germline CDR1 and CDR2 sequences are MNHNS and SASEGT. J lost 3 bases, V lost 5 bases, and 9 bases had no gene match. As DNA, the CDR3 is TGTGCCAGCAGTCCCCTCCGCGGGGGGTACTACGAGCAGTACTTC. The encoded protein is CASSPLRGGYYEQYF.

The sample holds a few counts of this clonotype. This sequence joins TRBV27 and TRBJ1-1, with D maybe TRBD1 (6 bases). The V and J ends lost 6 bases and 4 bases respectively, with 15 bases between them. Per germline, CDR1 MNHEY and CDR2 SMNVEV (reference sequence). There are 14 residues in the CDR3. Written as DNA, the CDR3 is TGTGCCAGCAGCCTTCCGGGGGCTGGCACTGAAGCTTTCTTT. Its translation is CASSLPGAGTEAFF.

This clonotype was seen a few times. This chain joins TRBV5-1 and TRBJ2-5; 9 bases are shared with TRBD1. The junction had 11 bases not matched to a gene; V was cut back by 4 bases and J by 7 bases. This CDR3 is built from 15 residues. From germline, CDR1 is SGHRS and CDR2 YFSETQ. The CDR3 is CASSAGQGGGSTQYF. CDR3 coding DNA: TGCGCCAGCAGCGCGGGACAGGGCGGGGGATCGACCCAGTACTTC.